The 16 T cell receptor beta chains below were found in one sample sequenced in a study of PD-1 blockade in classical Hodgkin lymphoma. The repertoire was sequenced with immunoSEQ multiplex PCR; TCRdb's copy has only in-frame clones and lacks some. The sample has about 90,000 clones, over 90% seen once. Each patient experienced a relapse that followed autologous stem cell transplantation, and brentuximab vedotin exposure varied. The specimen was peripheral blood mononuclear cells (PBMCs), collected before the second cycle of nivolumab. The receptor set was obtained from a human donor with classical Hodgkin lymphoma.

The rearrangement links TRBV13 to TRBJ1-5; D may be TRBD1 (6 bases). Germline CDR1 reads PRHDT; CDR2 reads FYEKMQ (reference sequence). V shed 5 bases and J shed 3 bases, with 17 bases lying between them. This CDR3 has 16 residues. The CDR3 DNA follows: TGTGCCAGCAGCCGACGAGGCGGGGGCGTCAATCAGCCCCAGCATTTT. Translated, it gives CASSRRGGGVNQPQHF.

The chain combines TRBV7-2 with TRBJ2-2, with D unclear. Trimming shortened V by 3 bases and J by 6 bases, and 8 bases separated the two germline ends. Germline CDR1 SGHTA, CDR2 FQGNSA. There are 13 residues in the CDR3. The CDR3 coding sequence is TGTGCCAGCAGCTTCCTAGTGGCCGGGGAGCTGTTTTTT. Residues: CASSFLVAGELFF.

The rearrangement uses TRBV5-6 and TRBJ2-7, with 9 bases aligning to TRBD1. CDR3 length equals 16 residues. V trimming: 5 bases; J trimming: 3 bases; junction bases outside the gene matches: 12. Germline-derived CDR1 and CDR2 are SGHDT and YYEEEE. CDR3 sequence reads: CASRGVAGQGNYEQYF. CDR3 nucleotides: TGTGCCAGCAGGGGGGTCGCGGGACAGGGTAACTACGAGCAGTACTTC.

V gene TRBV7-8 combines with J gene TRBJ2-2; D is ambiguous. Germline CDR1 reads SGHVS; CDR2 reads FQNEAQ. Trimming took off 4 bases at V and 1 base at J, with 16 bases between the two ends. The CDR3 consists of 17 residues. DNA for the CDR3: TGTGCCAGCAGCTCCCCTTACTTAGACGAGAACACCGGGGAGCTGTTTTTT. This sequence encodes CASSSPYLDENTGELFF.

This rearrangement joins TRBV18 to TRBJ1-3, with no clear D. V shed 2 bases and J shed 7 bases, with 9 bases lying between them. There are 13 residues in the CDR3. Germline CDR1 reads KGHSH; CDR2 reads LQKENI. CDR3 nucleotide sequence: TGTGCCAGCTCACCAGGCGGGTCGAACACCATATATTTT. Amino acids: CASSPGGSNTIYF.

This clone was detected only once. The J gene is TRBJ2-2, the V gene TRBV9, with 11 bases identical to TRBD2. This CDR3 region has 20 residues. The germline V gene encodes CDR1 SGDLS and CDR2 YYNGEE. V dropped 3 bases and J dropped 0; count of bases not matched to a gene: 13. This chain's CDR3 is CASSAFFGLAGGSNTGELFF. CDR3 bases: TGTGCCAGCAGCGCCTTTTTTGGTCTAGCGGGAGGTTCGAACACCGGGGAGCTGTTTTTT.

The chain uses TRBV5-5 and TRBJ1-1; D is unclear. V gave up 4 bases and J gave up 0 bases, with 16 bases separating them. Germline CDR1 and CDR2: SGHKS and YYEKEE (reference sequence). This CDR3 has 16 residues. DNA of the CDR3: TGTGCCAGCAGCCAAGCCCTGTGGCAGCTGAACACTGAAGCTTTCTTT. It specifies CASSQALWQLNTEAFF.

This clone was seen only a few times. V is TRBV28 and J is TRBJ1-3; the match to TRBD1 covers 9 bases. The CDR3 is 15 amino acids. The germline CDR1 and CDR2 sequences are MDHEN and SYDVKM. Trimming took 4 bases from V and 7 from J; bases not matched to a gene: 8. DNA of the CDR3: TGTGCCAGCAGTTCTCCGGGACAGGGATTGAACACCATATATTTT. Translated, it gives CASSSPGQGLNTIYF.

The rearrangement uses TRBV5-1 and TRBJ2-7; 7 bases are shared with TRBD2. The CDR3 contains 14 residues. Germline CDR1 and CDR2: SGHRS and YFSETQ. The V gene end was trimmed by 3 bases and the J gene end by 1 base; junction bases not matched to a gene: 4. Here the CDR3 reads CASSSGLVSYEQYF. For the CDR3, the DNA is TGCGCCAGCAGCTCAGGACTAGTTTCCTACGAGCAGTACTTC.

The chain carries TRBV11-2 and TRBJ1-1, with no clear D. Between the trimmed V and J ends, which lost 2 bases and 4 bases, there was a span of 14 bases. CDR3 length: 15 residues. Per germline, CDR1 SGHAT and CDR2 FQNNGV. The CDR3 spells CASSLTTGPTTEAFF. The CDR3 nucleotides are TGTGCCAGCAGCTTAACCACCGGGCCAACCACTGAAGCTTTCTTT.

A single count supports this clone. This rearrangement joins TRBV15 to TRBJ1-5, with D possibly matching TRBD1 (5 bases). Trimming shortened V by 0 bases and J by 10 bases, and 19 bases separated the two germline ends. Looked up from germline, CDR1 is LNHNV and CDR2 is YYDKDF (reference sequence). The CDR3 spans 16 residues. The CDR3 DNA follows: TGTGCCACCAGCAGAGATCAGAGAGGCCCCGGGGGTCCCCAGCATTTT. This gives the protein CATSRDQRGPGGPQHF. Together with reference TRBV15 and TRBJ1-5, the CDR3 gives the full variable domain: DAMVIQNPRYQVTQFGKPVTLSCSQTLNHNVMYWYQQKSSQAPKLLFHYYDKDFNNEADTPDNFQSRRPNTSFCFLDIRSPGLGDTAMYLCATSRDQRGPGGPQHFGDGTRLSIL.

This chain connects TRBV30 to TRBJ2-2; 10 bases align to TRBD2. Germline lookup yields CDR1 GTSNPN and CDR2 SVGIG (reference sequence). The V segment lost 2 bases and the J segment 2 bases; nucleotides outside the gene matches: 8. The length of the CDR3 is 17 residues. The CDR3 DNA follows: TGTGCCTGGAGTCACAGGACTAGCGGAGAAAACACCGGGGAGCTGTTTTTT. It specifies CAWSHRTSGENTGELFF.

The rearrangement links TRBV6-1 to TRBJ2-1; TRBD1 matches 7 bases. This CDR3 is built from 16 residues. Germline values: CDR1 MNHNS, CDR2 SASEGT. Trimming at V came to 3 bases and at J to 5 bases, leaving 10 bases not matched to a gene. The CDR3 loop is CASSDLQGLMNNEQFF. Here the CDR3 DNA reads TGTGCCAGCAGTGACTTACAGGGGTTGATGAACAATGAGCAGTTCTTC.

As DNA, the CDR3 is TGCGCCAGCAGCTTCGGAGCTAATCAGCCCCAGCATTTT. The encoded protein is CASSFGANQPQHF. V and J are TRBV5-1 and TRBJ1-5, with no clear D. V lost 2 bases and J 4 bases, leaving 7 bases between the germline ends. The CDR3 loop spans 13 amino acids. CDR1 and CDR2 from the germline V gene are SGHRS and YFSETQ.

The CDR3 spells CASSRRSSGMETTGELFF. Here the CDR3 DNA reads TGTGCCAGCAGTAGGCGAAGTAGCGGGATGGAAACCACCGGGGAGCTGTTTTTT. The chain uses TRBV6-4 and TRBJ2-2; 8 bases align to TRBD2. Germline V gives CDR1 MRHNA, CDR2 SNTAGT. The CDR3 consists of 18 residues. Trimming cost V 5 bases and J 4 bases; bases outside gene matches: 15.

This clone was found a few times. The genes are TRBV12-5 and TRBJ1-2, with D possibly TRBD1 on 6 matching bases. The CDR3 is 17 residues long. Germline CDR1 and CDR2: LGHNT and FRNRAP. Deletions cut 0 bases from V and 0 bases from J, with 14 bases between. CDR3 region: CASGLVLGTLSNYGYTF. The CDR3 DNA reads TGTGCTAGTGGTTTGGTACTGGGGACACTTTCTAACTATGGCTACACCTTC.